Below are 22 T cell receptor beta chains sequenced from a single sample in a study of blood T cell repertoires in COVID-19. Clones were read by immunoSEQ multiplex PCR, and TCRdb kept only the in-frame ones, dropping some. The sample lists tens of thousands of clones, approximately 88% occurring once. Sequenced material: peripheral blood. All receptors come from a woman aged 60-70 years with acute or convalescent COVID-19.

The genes are TRBV5-8 and TRBJ2-3; tentative D call: TRBD1 (7 bases). With 0 bases removed from V and 2 bases from J, the gap between germline ends came to 10 bases. Germline V gives CDR1 SGHTS, CDR2 YDEGEE. CDR3 length: 15 amino acids. CDR3 nucleotide sequence: TGTGCCAGCAGCTTGGGGAGGGGGCTCACAGATACGCAGTATTTT. It is translated as CASSLGRGLTDTQYF.

CDR3 nucleotides: TGTGCCAGCAGCTTGGATGGGGCCCCTGCTGCTTTCTTT. Translation: CASSLDGAPAAFF. The gene calls are TRBV5-6 and TRBJ1-1, with D possibly TRBD1 on 5 matching bases. Germline CDR1 SGHDT, CDR2 YYEEEE. Trimming stripped 0 bases from V and 11 bases from J, with 14 bases between. The CDR3 is 13 amino acids.

This chain uses TRBV10-3 with TRBJ1-4, with a possible D match to TRBD1 (5 bases). Deletions cut 6 bases from V and 7 bases from J, with 24 bases between. Germline V lookup: CDR1 ENHRY, CDR2 SYGVKD. The CDR3 sequence is 17 residues long. The CDR3 is CAIRDSLGGESGEKLFF. The CDR3 DNA reads as TGTGCCATCAGGGACTCGTTAGGAGGGGAGAGTGGTGAAAAACTGTTTTTT.

This chain connects TRBV19 to TRBJ1-5, with D perhaps TRBD1 (5 bases). Germline V lookup: CDR1 LNHDA, CDR2 SQIVND (reference sequence). The CDR3 runs 15 residues. Trimming stripped 2 bases from V and 6 bases from J, with 14 bases between. CDR3 residues: CASSIYPGQGQPQHF. CDR3 nucleotide sequence: TGTGCCAGTAGTATATATCCAGGGCAGGGTCAGCCCCAGCATTTT. Full variable domain (missing parts from reference TRBV19 and TRBJ1-5): DGGITQSPKYLFRKEGQNVTLSCEQNLNHDAMYWYRQDPGQGLRLIYYSQIVNDFQKGDIAEGYSVSREKKESFPLTVTSAQKNPTAFYLCASSIYPGQGQPQHFGDGTRLSIL.

The gene calls are TRBV19 and TRBJ2-5; unclear D gene. Germline CDR1 is LNHDA and CDR2 is SQIVND (reference sequence). The CDR3 runs 13 residues. The V end was cut by 3 bases, the J end by 7 bases, with 12 bases between. CDR3 sequence (DNA): TGTGCCAGTAGTATGGCAATCTTTGGGACCCAGTACTTC. Protein product: CASSMAIFGTQYF.

The chain joins TRBV24-1 to TRBJ2-1; no clear D gene. Deletions cut 2 bases from V and 10 bases from J, with 17 bases between. The CDR3 consists of 15 residues. Germline values: CDR1 KGHDR, CDR2 SFDVKD. The CDR3 sequence is CATSDSTGPKREQFF. CDR3 in DNA: TGTGCCACCAGTGATTCGACCGGCCCCAAGAGGGAGCAGTTCTTC.

This clone was seen a handful of times. The J gene is TRBJ2-1, the V gene TRBV3-1 (or the pseudogene TRBV3-2); 7 nucleotides match TRBD2. Germline CDR1 LGHDT, CDR2 YNNKEL (reference sequence). V gave up 0 bases and J gave up 2 bases; unmatched junction bases: 4. The CDR3 loop spans 16 amino acids. CDR3 protein: CASSQELATPYNEQFF. As DNA, the CDR3 is TGTGCCAGCAGCCAAGAACTAGCGACTCCCTACAATGAGCAGTTCTTC.

This chain connects TRBV6-4 to TRBJ2-7; 9 nucleotides line up with TRBD2. The CDR3 is 17 amino acids. CDR1 and CDR2 (germline): MRHNA, SNTAGT. The V segment lost 7 bases and the J segment 0 bases; nucleotides outside the gene matches: 13. The CDR3 DNA is TGTGCCAGCACCGGGACTAGCATCCTTTTCGACTCCTACGAGCAGTACGTC. The encoded protein is CASTGTSILFDSYEQYV.

The V call is TRBV5-6, the J call TRBJ1-2; the D gene is possibly TRBD1 (6 bases). The CDR3 covers 14 residues. The germline V gene encodes CDR1 SGHDT and CDR2 YYEEEE. V lost 9 bases and J lost 5, with 20 bases in between. Here the CDR3 reads CATRRGGRGYGYTF. CDR3 in DNA: TGTGCCACCAGACGTGGGGGCCGAGGGTATGGCTACACCTTC.

This sequence joins TRBV11-2 and TRBJ1-2, with a tentative D call TRBD1 (6 bases). Germline V CDR1 and CDR2: SGHAT, FQNNGV. Trimming took off 4 bases at V and 8 bases at J, with 20 bases between the two ends. The CDR3 is 15 residues long. DNA of the CDR3: TGTGCCAGCAGCTCTTCACAGGGCAGCCTGAGGGGCTACACCTTC. Protein sequence: CASSSSQGSLRGYTF.

The chain has TRBV12-3 or TRBV12-4 and TRBJ1-5; unclear D gene. The CDR3 loop spans 13 amino acids. V shed 4 bases and J shed 2 bases, with 6 bases lying between them. CDR3 residues: CASSSRGNQPQHF. The DNA for the CDR3 is TGTGCCAGCAGTTCCCGGGGCAATCAGCCCCAGCATTTT.

V usage is TRBV7-2 and J usage is TRBJ1-6; D is uncertain. V was cut by 1 base and J by 9 bases, with 10 bases left in between. The V gene's germline CDR1 is SGHTA and CDR2 FQGNSA. The CDR3 has 14 residues. CDR3 residues: CASSLGLTGSPLHF. CDR3 coding DNA: TGTGCCAGCAGCTTAGGGTTGACGGGTTCACCCCTCCACTTT.

This rearrangement joins TRBV5-1 to TRBJ1-3; 7 bases are a match to TRBD1. Looked up from germline, CDR1 is SGHRS and CDR2 is YFSETQ. J gave up 0 bases and V 4 bases, and 4 bases lay outside the gene matches. This CDR3 comprises 15 residues. The CDR3 loop reads CASSETGSSGNTIYF. The DNA for the CDR3 is TGCGCCAGCAGCGAGACAGGGAGCTCTGGAAACACCATATATTTT.

Here the CDR3 reads CASRPTGMNTEAFF. Written as DNA, the CDR3 is TGCGCCAGCAGACCCACAGGGATGAACACTGAAGCTTTCTTT. The chain uses TRBV5-1 and TRBJ1-1; perhaps TRBD1 as D (6 bases). CDR1 SGHRS and CDR2 YFSETQ come from the germline V gene. The ends were cut back, 5 bases at V and 0 bases at J, with 11 bases in the middle. The CDR3 extends over 14 amino acids.

The chain recombines TRBV28 with TRBJ2-1, with D possibly being TRBD1 (6 bases). Between the trimmed V and J ends, which lost 2 bases and 6 bases, there was a span of 17 bases. CDR3 length: 16 amino acids. Germline lookup yields CDR1 MDHEN and CDR2 SYDVKM. Here the CDR3 reads CASSLVGTSRSNEQFF. CDR3 DNA sequence: TGTGCCAGCAGTTTAGTCGGGACATCACGGAGCAATGAGCAGTTCTTC.

V and J are TRBV6-1 and TRBJ2-1, with D unclear. This CDR3 contains 16 residues. With 0 bases removed from V and 0 bases from J, the gap between germline ends came to 9 bases. Germline loops: CDR1 MNHNS, CDR2 SASEGT. The DNA for the CDR3 is TGTGCCAGCAGTGAAGCCTACTATAGCTCCTACAATGAGCAGTTCTTC. Encoded protein: CASSEAYYSSYNEQFF.

This clone has just a few counts. This chain uses TRBV19 with TRBJ2-1, with 9 positions matching TRBD2. CDR1 is LNHDA, CDR2 SQIVND, per germline (reference sequence). The CDR3 totals 15 residues. V trimming: 6 bases; J trimming: 7 bases; junction bases outside the gene matches: 10. CDR3 DNA: TGTGCCAGTAGGGTAACAGGGAGCGGGGGGAATGAGCAGTTCTTC. This codes for CASRVTGSGGNEQFF.

This clone showed up just once. The chain carries TRBV2 and TRBJ2-7; D is perhaps TRBD1 (5 bases). V was cut by 6 bases and J by 5 bases, with 11 bases left in between. CDR1 and CDR2 (germline): SNHLY, FYNNEI. There are 12 residues in the CDR3. The CDR3 region is CASRAGFHEQYV. CDR3 sequence (DNA): TGTGCCAGCAGGGCAGGGTTCCACGAGCAGTACGTC.

In nucleotides, the CDR3 is TGTGCCAGCAGCGTACAGGGCGCGAATAATTCACCCCTCCACTTT. Translated: CASSVQGANNSPLHF. V is TRBV5-6 and J is TRBJ1-6; TRBD1 might be the D (6 bases). Trimming took 4 bases from V and 5 from J, leaving 13 bases between them. This CDR3 is built from 15 residues. The V gene's germline CDR1 is SGHDT and CDR2 YYEEEE.

The V call is TRBV6-5, the J call TRBJ2-1; 10 positions match TRBD1. Germline V gives CDR1 MNHEY, CDR2 SVGAGI. J was trimmed by 10 bases and V by 8 bases; bases with no gene match: 8. The CDR3 has 13 residues. The CDR3 region is CASGWDRGFEQFF. The CDR3 DNA follows: TGTGCCAGCGGATGGGACAGGGGATTCGAGCAGTTCTTC.

The rearrangement joins TRBV15 to TRBJ2-3; TRBD2 is a possible D gene (6 bases). Trimming cost V 4 bases and J 2 bases, with 22 bases left between them. The CDR3 is 18 residues long. Germline CDR1 reads LNHNV; CDR2 reads YYDKDF (reference sequence). The CDR3 DNA reads TGTGCCACCAGCACGACGGGAGCTATCCTACAATCCACAGATACGCAGTATTTT. Protein: CATSTTGAILQSTDTQYF.

This chain connects TRBV3-1 (or the pseudogene TRBV3-2) to TRBJ1-2; TRBD1 is a possible D gene (5 bases). V lost 6 bases and J lost 0, with 20 bases in between. Germline CDR1 LGHDT, CDR2 YNNKEL (reference sequence). The CDR3 covers 17 residues. For the CDR3, the DNA is TGTGCCAGCAGGGGCGGGACTGCCGAGTTAGCTAACTATGGCTACACCTTC. This translates into CASRGGTAELANYGYTF.